A selection of T cell receptor beta chains follows, all from one sample in a study of blood T cell repertoires in COVID-19. The table came from immunoSEQ multiplex PCR; TCRdb's copy has only in-frame clones and leaves some out. The sample has roughly 80,000 clones, 65% to 85% seen once. The sample was peripheral blood. The origin of the receptors is a man aged 60-69 years with active or convalescent COVID-19. Both conserved end residues are part of each CDR3. A D gene is named only where the DNA matches it firmly. Size is omitted from some rows. Given values are once, few, many or a class for expanded clones.

d_gene	v_gene	j_gene	abundance	CDR3nt	CDR3aa
TRBD2	TRBV6-6	TRBJ2-1	NA	TGTGCCAGCAGTTACGCCGGGACTAGCGACAATGAGCAGTTCTTC	CASSYAGTSDNEQFF
TRBD1	TRBV6-5	TRBJ2-3	NA	TGTGCCAGCAGTTACGGGGGACAGGGTTTCGATACGCAGTATTTT	CASSYGGQGFDTQYF
NA	TRBV4-3	TRBJ2-3	NA	TGCGCCAGCAGCCAAGGGGCACTTAGCACAGATACGCAGTATTTT	CASSQGALSTDTQYF
TRBD1	TRBV5-6	TRBJ2-7	NA	TGTGCCAGCAGCCTCATCGGACAGGGTAACGAGCAGTACTTC	CASSLIGQGNEQYF
TRBD1	TRBV19	TRBJ2-3	few	TGTGCCAGTAGTATGAGGCTACAGGGGATAGATACGCAGTATTTT	CASSMRLQGIDTQYF
TRBD1	TRBV3-1/TRBV3-2	TRBJ1-2	NA	TGTGCCAGCAGCCAAGCGGGACAGGGCCCTCGTGGCTACACCTTC	CASSQAGQGPRGYTF
NA	TRBV9	TRBJ1-6	NA	TGTGCCAGCAGCGAACTTAGCTCCTATAATTCACCCCTCCACTTT	CASSELSSYNSPLHF
TRBD2	TRBV5-1	TRBJ2-7	NA	TGCGCCAGCAGCCTCGGGGGGGCCGAACTTTACGAGCAGTACTTC	CASSLGGAELYEQYF
NA	TRBV19	TRBJ2-2	few	TGTGCCAGTAGTGGACAGGGACTAACCGGGGAGCTGTTTTTT	CASSGQGLTGELFF
NA	TRBV24-1	TRBJ2-5	once	TGTGCCACCAGTCTCTCAGGCCAAGAGACCCAGTACTTC	CATSLSGQETQYF
NA	TRBV24-1	TRBJ1-3	few	TGTGCCACCAGTGATTTTGGGGATCATAGTTACAGGAGAGACTCTGGAAACACCATATATTTT	CATSDFGDHSYRRDSGNTIYF
NA	TRBV7-2	TRBJ1-4	NA	TGTGCCAGCAGCTTAGGGGAGAAAGAAAAACTGTTTTTT	CASSLGEKEKLFF
NA	TRBV29-1	TRBJ1-1	NA	TGCAGCGTTGGCGGAGGGACTGAAGCTTTCTTT	CSVGGGTEAFF
TRBD2	TRBV7-2	TRBJ2-2	NA	TGTGCCAGCAGCTCCTTGACTAGCGGGGGGGCTTACACCGGGGAGCTGTTTTTT	CASSSLTSGGAYTGELFF
NA	TRBV2	TRBJ1-6	NA	TGTGCCAGCAAAGTCCAGGGCGTGAATTCACCCCTCCACTTT	CASKVQGVNSPLHF
NA	TRBV25-1	TRBJ1-2	NA	TGTGCCAGCAGTGTCGAAACGGTGAACTATGGCTACACCTTC	CASSVETVNYGYTF
NA	TRBV7-9	TRBJ2-5	NA	TGTGCCAGCAGCTCTAACCAAGAGACCCAGTACTTC	CASSSNQETQYF
NA	TRBV29-1	TRBJ2-7	NA	TGCAGCGCTGAAAGTAGGGGCCACGAGCAGTACTTC	CSAESRGHEQYF
TRBD2	TRBV5-4	TRBJ2-3	NA	TGTGCCAGCAGCTTCCGGACTAGCGGTAGCACAGATACGCAGTATTTT	CASSFRTSGSTDTQYF
TRBD2	TRBV5-1	TRBJ2-3	NA	TGCGCCAGCAGCCACGGACTAGCGGGGGCCCTGCTTTCCGGCACAGATACGCAGTATTTT	CASSHGLAGALLSGTDTQYF
TRBD1	TRBV2	TRBJ1-4	NA	TGTGCCAGCAGTGATCGACAGGGGGGGAATGAAAAACTGTTTTTT	CASSDRQGGNEKLFF
TRBD1	TRBV9	TRBJ2-7	few	TGTGCCAGCAGCGTAGGACAGGGAGACTACGAGCAGTACTTC	CASSVGQGDYEQYF
NA	TRBV25-1	TRBJ2-3	NA	TGTGCCAGCATTGGACTGGGCACAGATACGCAGTATTTT	CASIGLGTDTQYF
TRBD2	TRBV7-2	TRBJ2-7	NA	TGTGCCAGCAGCGTAACTAGCGTTAGCTCCTACGAGCAGTACTTC	CASSVTSVSSYEQYF
NA	TRBV27	TRBJ2-3	few	TGTGCCAGCAGTTTCGGGACTCCCCCGCCTACCCAGTATTTT	CASSFGTPPPTQYF
NA	TRBV2	TRBJ1-2	once	TGTGCCAGCAGCGTCTTTGGTCGCGGGGGGAGCGGGTATGGCTACACCTTC	CASSVFGRGGSGYGYTF
NA	TRBV5-4	TRBJ2-5	NA	TGTGCCAGCAGCTTCGGGCGGGGACTCCAAGAGACCCAGTACTTC	CASSFGRGLQETQYF
NA	TRBV19	TRBJ1-2	NA	TGTGCCAGTAGTATAGACAGCTATGGCTACACCTTC	CASSIDSYGYTF
TRBD1	TRBV19	TRBJ1-2	NA	TGTGCCAGTAGTATTGGGTCTTCAGGACAGGGCGGTGGCTACACCTTC	CASSIGSSGQGGGYTF
NA	TRBV4-1	TRBJ2-5	few	TGCGCCAGCAGCCAATTCCTACAGGGACAAGAGACCCAGTACTTC	CASSQFLQGQETQYF
NA	TRBV6-4	TRBJ1-2	NA	TGTGCCAGCAGTGCTCTGCCGGGGGGATTGGATGGCTACACCTTC	CASSALPGGLDGYTF
NA	TRBV6-5	TRBJ1-1	NA	TGTGCCAGCAGTTACGATCAGGGTTCTGAAGCTTTCTTT	CASSYDQGSEAFF
NA	TRBV4-3	TRBJ1-4	NA	TGCGCCAGCAGCCAAGATGGCGGTCGGGGTACGGGCGAAAAACTGTTTTTT	CASSQDGGRGTGEKLFF
NA	TRBV3-1/TRBV3-2	TRBJ2-6	NA	TGTGCCAGCAGCCAAGATTTTATGGGAGACTCTGGGGCCAACGTCCTGACTTTC	CASSQDFMGDSGANVLTF
TRBD2	TRBV6-5	TRBJ2-3	NA	TGTGCCACCCGACTAGCGGGCACAGATACGCAGTATTTT	CATRLAGTDTQYF
NA	TRBV18	TRBJ1-2	NA	TGTGCCAGCTCACCACTACCAGGGGAACTCTATGGCTACACCTTC	CASSPLPGELYGYTF
TRBD1	TRBV30	TRBJ1-1	NA	TGTGCCTGGAGTGGGACAGGGGGCGCTGTGAACACTGAAGCTTTCTTT	CAWSGTGGAVNTEAFF
TRBD1	TRBV5-1	TRBJ1-1	NA	TGCGCCAGCAGCCCCACCGGACAGGGGGGAAGCACTGAAGCTTTCTTT	CASSPTGQGGSTEAFF
TRBD1	TRBV19	TRBJ1-2	NA	TGTGCCAGTAGTATGGGGACAGGGGTAGGCTATGGCTACACCTTC	CASSMGTGVGYGYTF
NA	TRBV21-1	TRBJ1-6	NA	TGTGCCAGCAGCAAAGTTACCGGGGATTCACCCCTCCACTTT	CASSKVTGDSPLHF
NA	TRBV14	TRBJ2-7	NA	TGTGCCAGCAGCCAATACGGGGACGAGCAGTACTTC	CASSQYGDEQYF
TRBD1	TRBV4-1	TRBJ1-2	NA	TGCGCCAGCAGCCAATCGGGACAGGGGGTAACTAACTATGGCTACACCTTC	CASSQSGQGVTNYGYTF
TRBD1	TRBV7-2	TRBJ2-3	NA	TGTGCCAGCAGCTTAGGGGCAGGGGGTGACACAGATACGCAGTATTTT	CASSLGAGGDTDTQYF
NA	TRBV18	TRBJ1-1	NA	TGTGCCAGCTCACCAATACAGGGTGTGGACACTGAAGCTTTCTTT	CASSPIQGVDTEAFF
TRBD2	TRBV2	TRBJ2-1	NA	TGTGCCAGCAGTAGTTCTAGCGGGGGCAATGAGCAGTTCTTC	CASSSSSGGNEQFF
TRBD1	TRBV7-9	TRBJ1-1	NA	TGTGCCAGCAGCCCAGGGGGTTTGGGAGGTACTGAAGCTTTCTTT	CASSPGGLGGTEAFF
TRBD2	TRBV7-2	TRBJ2-7	NA	TGTGCCAGCAGGCCTACCAGGACTAGCGGGGGGGCGGGTTACGAGCAGTACTTC	CASRPTRTSGGAGYEQYF
NA	TRBV2	TRBJ1-5	NA	TGTGCCAGCAGTGTTATGGAGGGATTCGGCAATCAGCCCCAGCATTTT	CASSVMEGFGNQPQHF
TRBD2	TRBV4-1	TRBJ2-1	NA	TGCGCCAGCAGCCAAGCGATTAGCGGGGTCTCCTACAATGAGCAGTTCTTC	CASSQAISGVSYNEQFF
NA	TRBV5-1	TRBJ1-1	NA	TGCGCCAGCAGCTTGGATGGGGGGTTCGTCATGAACACTGAAGCTTTCTTT	CASSLDGGFVMNTEAFF
NA	TRBV4-1	TRBJ1-5	few	TGCGCCAGCAGCCAAGACGTCGGGCCCCAGCATTTT	CASSQDVGPQHF
NA	TRBV7-6	TRBJ1-2	NA	TGTGCCAGCAGCTTAGGAGCCGGGGAAAACTATGGCTACACCTTC	CASSLGAGENYGYTF
TRBD2	TRBV6-2/TRBV6-3	TRBJ2-7	once	TGTGCCAGCAGTATTAGCGGGGGGCCTCCCTACGAGCAGTACTTC	CASSISGGPPYEQYF
NA	TRBV7-9	TRBJ2-1	few	TGTGCCAGCAGCTTAGTCCAGGGGTGGAACAATGAGCAGTTCTTC	CASSLVQGWNNEQFF
NA	TRBV7-9	TRBJ2-1	NA	TGTGCCAGCAGCTTGGGGACTTTGGGCCATGAGCAGTTCTTC	CASSLGTLGHEQFF
NA	TRBV7-2	TRBJ1-2	NA	TGTGCCAGCAGCTTACTGTCCAGGGGCGCGGGCTATGGCTACACCTTC	CASSLLSRGAGYGYTF
NA	TRBV21-1	TRBJ1-5	NA	TGTGCCAGCAGCAAACGTCTGCAGGCCGTAAGCAATCAGCCCCAGCATTTT	CASSKRLQAVSNQPQHF
NA	TRBV5-8	TRBJ2-6	few	TGTGCCAGCAGCCTCGACGGGTCTGGGGCCAACGTCCTGACTTTC	CASSLDGSGANVLTF
TRBD2	TRBV24-1	TRBJ2-2	NA	TGTGCCACCAAGGATTGGGGGGGTGGGGACACCGGGGAGCTGTTTTTT	CATKDWGGGDTGELFF